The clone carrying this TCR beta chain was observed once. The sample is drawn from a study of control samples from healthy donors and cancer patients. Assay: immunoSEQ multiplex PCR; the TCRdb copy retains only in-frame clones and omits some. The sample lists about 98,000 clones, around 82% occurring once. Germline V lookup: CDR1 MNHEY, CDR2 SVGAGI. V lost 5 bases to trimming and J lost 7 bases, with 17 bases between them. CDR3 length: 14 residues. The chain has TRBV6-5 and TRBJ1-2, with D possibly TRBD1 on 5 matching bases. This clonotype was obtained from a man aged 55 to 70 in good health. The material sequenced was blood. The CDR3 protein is CASSQREGPLGYTF. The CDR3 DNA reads TGTGCCAGCAGTCAGAGGGAGGGGCCCCTTGGCTACACCTTC.